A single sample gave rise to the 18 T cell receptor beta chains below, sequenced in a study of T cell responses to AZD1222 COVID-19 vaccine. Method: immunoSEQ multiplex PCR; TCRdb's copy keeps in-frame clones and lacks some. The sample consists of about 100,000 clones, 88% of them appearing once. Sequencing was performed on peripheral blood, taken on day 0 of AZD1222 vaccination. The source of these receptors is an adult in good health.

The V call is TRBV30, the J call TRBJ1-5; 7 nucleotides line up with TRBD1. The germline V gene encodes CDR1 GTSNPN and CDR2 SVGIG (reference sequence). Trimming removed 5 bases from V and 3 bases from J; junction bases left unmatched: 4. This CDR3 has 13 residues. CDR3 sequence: CAWATGNNQPQHF. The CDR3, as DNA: TGTGCCTGGGCGACAGGGAACAATCAGCCCCAGCATTTT.

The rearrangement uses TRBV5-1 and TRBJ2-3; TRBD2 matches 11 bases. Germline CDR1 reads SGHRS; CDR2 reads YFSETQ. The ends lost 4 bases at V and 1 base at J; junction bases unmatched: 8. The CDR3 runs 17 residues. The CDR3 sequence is CASSPLAGVPRTDTQYF. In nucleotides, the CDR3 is TGCGCCAGCAGCCCACTAGCGGGGGTTCCCCGCACAGATACGCAGTATTTT.

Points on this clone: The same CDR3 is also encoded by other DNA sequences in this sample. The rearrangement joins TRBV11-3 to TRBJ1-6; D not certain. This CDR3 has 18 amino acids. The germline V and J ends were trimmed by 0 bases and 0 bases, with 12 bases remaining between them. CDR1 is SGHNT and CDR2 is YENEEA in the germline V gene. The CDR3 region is CASSLDQGGSSYNSPLHF. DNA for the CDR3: TGTGCCAGCAGCTTAGATCAAGGCGGGAGCTCCTATAATTCACCCCTCCACTTT.

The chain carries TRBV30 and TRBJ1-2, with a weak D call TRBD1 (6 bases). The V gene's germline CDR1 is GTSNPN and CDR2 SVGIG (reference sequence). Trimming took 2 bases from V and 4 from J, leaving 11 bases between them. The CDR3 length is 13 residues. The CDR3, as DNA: TGTGCCTGGAGTTGGGGGGCTGGCTATGGCTACACCTTC. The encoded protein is CAWSWGAGYGYTF.

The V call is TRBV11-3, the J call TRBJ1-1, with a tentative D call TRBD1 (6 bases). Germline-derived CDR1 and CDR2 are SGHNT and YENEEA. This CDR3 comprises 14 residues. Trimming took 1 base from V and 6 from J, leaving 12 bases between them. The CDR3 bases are TGTGCCAGCAGCTTAGTTACAGGGTGGGCTGAAGCTTTCTTT. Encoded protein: CASSLVTGWAEAFF.

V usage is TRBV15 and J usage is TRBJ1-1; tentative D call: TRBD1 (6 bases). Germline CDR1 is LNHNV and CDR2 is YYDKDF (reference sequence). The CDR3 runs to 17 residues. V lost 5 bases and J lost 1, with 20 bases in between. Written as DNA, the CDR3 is TGTGCCACCAGCGGTGCGAGGGGGTCGAGAGGGAACACTGAAGCTTTCTTT. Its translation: CATSGARGSRGNTEAFF.

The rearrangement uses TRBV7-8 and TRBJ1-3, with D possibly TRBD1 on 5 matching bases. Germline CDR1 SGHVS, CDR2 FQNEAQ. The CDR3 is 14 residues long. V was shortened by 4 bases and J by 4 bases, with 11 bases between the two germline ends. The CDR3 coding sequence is TGTGCCAGCAGCTCCCCCAACAGGGGAAACACCATATATTTT. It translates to CASSSPNRGNTIYF. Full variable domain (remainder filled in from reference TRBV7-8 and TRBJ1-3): GAGVSQSPRYKVAKRGQDVALRCDPISGHVSLFWYQQALGQGPEFLTYFQNEAQLDKSGLPSDRFFAERPEGSVSTLKIQRTQQEDSAVYLCASSSPNRGNTIYFGEGSWLTVV.

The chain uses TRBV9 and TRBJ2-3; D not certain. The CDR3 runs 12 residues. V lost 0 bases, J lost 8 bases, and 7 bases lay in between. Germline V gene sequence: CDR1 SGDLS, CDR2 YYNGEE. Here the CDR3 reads CASSVALGTQYF. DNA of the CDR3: TGTGCCAGCAGCGTAGCTCTCGGTACGCAGTATTTT.

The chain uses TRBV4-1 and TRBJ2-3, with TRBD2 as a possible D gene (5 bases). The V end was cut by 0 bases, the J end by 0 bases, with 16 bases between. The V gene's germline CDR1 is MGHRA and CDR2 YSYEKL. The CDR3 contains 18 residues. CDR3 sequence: CASSQETLAGPSTDTQYF. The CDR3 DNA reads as TGCGCCAGCAGCCAAGAGACCCTAGCAGGCCCTAGCACAGATACGCAGTATTTT.

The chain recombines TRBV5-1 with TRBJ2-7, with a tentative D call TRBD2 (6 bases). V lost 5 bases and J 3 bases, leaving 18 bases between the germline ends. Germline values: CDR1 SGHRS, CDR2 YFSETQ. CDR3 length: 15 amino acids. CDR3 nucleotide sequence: TGCGCCAGCAGAGAGGCTAGCGCTCGGTACTACGAGCAGTACTTC. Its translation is CASREASARYYEQYF.

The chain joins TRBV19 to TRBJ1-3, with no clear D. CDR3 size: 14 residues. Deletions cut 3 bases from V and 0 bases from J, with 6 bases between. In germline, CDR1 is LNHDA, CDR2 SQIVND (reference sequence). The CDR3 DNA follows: TGTGCCAGTAGTATCGGGAGCTCTGGAAACACCATATATTTT. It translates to CASSIGSSGNTIYF.

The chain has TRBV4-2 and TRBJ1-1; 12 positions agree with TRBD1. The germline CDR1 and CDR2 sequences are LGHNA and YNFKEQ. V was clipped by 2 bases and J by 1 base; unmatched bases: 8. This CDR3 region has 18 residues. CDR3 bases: TGTGCCAGCAGCCAAAAAACTACGGGACAGGGGGCGAACACTGAAGCTTTCTTT. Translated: CASSQKTTGQGANTEAFF.

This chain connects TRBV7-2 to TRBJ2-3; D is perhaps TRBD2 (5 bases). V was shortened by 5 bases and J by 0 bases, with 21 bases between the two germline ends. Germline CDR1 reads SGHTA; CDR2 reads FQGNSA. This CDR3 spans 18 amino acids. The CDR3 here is CASSPLRMAGGSTDTQYF. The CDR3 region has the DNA TGTGCCAGCAGCCCGTTGCGGATGGCGGGTGGTAGCACAGATACGCAGTATTTT.

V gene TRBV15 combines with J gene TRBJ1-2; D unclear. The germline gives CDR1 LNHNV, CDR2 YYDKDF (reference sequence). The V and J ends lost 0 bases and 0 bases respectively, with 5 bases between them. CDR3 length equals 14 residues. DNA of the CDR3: TGTGCCACCAGCAGAGACGCTACTAACTATGGCTACACCTTC. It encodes CATSRDATNYGYTF. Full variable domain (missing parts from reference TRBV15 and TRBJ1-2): DAMVIQNPRYQVTQFGKPVTLSCSQTLNHNVMYWYQQKSSQAPKLLFHYYDKDFNNEADTPDNFQSRRPNTSFCFLDIRSPGLGDTAMYLCATSRDATNYGYTFGSGTRLTVV.

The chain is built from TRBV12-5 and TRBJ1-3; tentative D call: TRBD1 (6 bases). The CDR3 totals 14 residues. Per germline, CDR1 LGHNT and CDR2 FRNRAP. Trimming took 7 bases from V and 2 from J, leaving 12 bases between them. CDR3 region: CASVPGVAGNTIYF. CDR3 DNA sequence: TGTGCTAGTGTCCCAGGGGTGGCTGGAAACACCATATATTTT. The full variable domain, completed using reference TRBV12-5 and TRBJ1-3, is DARVTQTPRHKVTEMGQEVTMRCQPILGHNTVFWYRQTMMQGLELLAYFRNRAPLDDSGMPKDRFSAEMPDATLATLKIQPSEPRDSAVYFCASVPGVAGNTIYFGEGSWLTVV.

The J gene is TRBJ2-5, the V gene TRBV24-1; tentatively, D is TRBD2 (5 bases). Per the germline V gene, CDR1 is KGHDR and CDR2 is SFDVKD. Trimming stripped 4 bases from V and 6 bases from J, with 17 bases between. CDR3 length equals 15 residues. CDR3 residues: CATSDPRGPGKTQYF. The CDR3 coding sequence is TGTGCCACCAGTGACCCCAGAGGGCCGGGGAAGACCCAGTACTTC.

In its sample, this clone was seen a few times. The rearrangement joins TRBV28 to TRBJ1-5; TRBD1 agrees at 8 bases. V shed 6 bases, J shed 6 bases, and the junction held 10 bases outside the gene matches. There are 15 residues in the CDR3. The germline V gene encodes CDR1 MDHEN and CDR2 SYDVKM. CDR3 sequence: CASRPPGQVGQPQHF. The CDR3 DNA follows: TGTGCCAGCAGGCCCCCGGGACAGGTGGGTCAGCCCCAGCATTTT.

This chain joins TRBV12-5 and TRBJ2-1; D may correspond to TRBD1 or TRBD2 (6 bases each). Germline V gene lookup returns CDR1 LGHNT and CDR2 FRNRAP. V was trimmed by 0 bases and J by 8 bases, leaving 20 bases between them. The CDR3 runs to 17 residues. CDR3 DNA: TGTGCTAGTGGTTTGGTACTGGGGGGCGGTATAGGTGATGAGCAGTTCTTC. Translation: CASGLVLGGGIGDEQFF.